Shown below are 5 T cell receptor beta chains from a single sample sequenced in a study of blood T cell repertoires in COVID-19. Method: immunoSEQ multiplex PCR; TCRdb's copy keeps in-frame clones and lacks some. This repertoire shows around 620,000 clones, 85% to 90% found once; its top ten account for roughly 0.25%. The sequencing sample was made of peripheral blood. Every receptor here comes from a woman aged 18-29 years with acute or convalescent COVID-19.

The chain is built from TRBV28 and TRBJ2-3; D ambiguous. The germline gives CDR1 MDHEN, CDR2 SYDVKM. V lost 2 bases to trimming and J lost 0 bases, with 9 bases between them. CDR3 length: 15 amino acids. CDR3 residues: CASSLGVPSTDTQYF. The DNA of the CDR3 is TGTGCCAGCAGTTTAGGAGTCCCTAGCACAGATACGCAGTATTTT.

The chain employs TRBV12-5 and TRBJ2-5; 7 bases are shared with TRBD1. Per germline, CDR1 LGHNT and CDR2 FRNRAP. CDR3 length: 17 amino acids. V lost 0 bases to trimming and J lost 4 bases; unmatched junction nucleotides: 11. The CDR3 loop is CASGLVKTGPSRETQYF. For the CDR3, the DNA is TGTGCTAGTGGTTTGGTTAAGACAGGGCCCTCGAGAGAGACCCAGTACTTC.

This chain links TRBV3-1 (or the pseudogene TRBV3-2) with TRBJ2-3, with 11 bases lining up with TRBD2. Germline V gene data show CDR1 as LGHDT and CDR2 as YNNKEL (reference sequence). The CDR3 totals 14 residues. Trimming removed 4 bases from V and 5 bases from J; junction bases left unmatched: 2. The chain's CDR3 is CASSLSGGGDTQYF. CDR3 DNA: TGTGCCAGCAGCCTTAGCGGGGGGGGAGATACGCAGTATTTT.

The CDR3: CASSVAGNQPQHF. The CDR3 bases are TGTGCCAGCAGTGTTGCAGGGAATCAGCCCCAGCATTTT. The chain uses TRBV6-1 and TRBJ1-5, with D possibly being TRBD1 (5 bases). This CDR3 comprises 13 residues. V shed 4 bases and J shed 4 bases, with 8 bases lying between them. CDR1 and CDR2 (germline): MNHNS, SASEGT.

There are a few counts of this clone. The chain couples TRBV29-1 to TRBJ1-5; 11 bases match TRBD1. The J segment lost 0 bases and the V segment lost 4 bases, leaving 11 bases of the junction unmatched. The CDR3 loop spans 18 amino acids. Per the germline V gene, CDR1 is SQVTM and CDR2 is ANQGSEA. The CDR3: CSVVLGTGGVYSNQPQHF. In nucleotides, the CDR3 is TGCAGCGTTGTTTTGGGGACAGGGGGGGTTTATAGCAATCAGCCCCAGCATTTT.